The 27 T cell receptor beta chains given below trace back to one sample, sequenced in a study of T cells after posttransplantation cyclophosphamide (TCRdb year 2016). The method was the immunoSEQ multiplex PCR assay. TCRdb carries this immuneACCESS record with in-frame sequences only. Its versions omit some clonotypes, under half of them owing to an unresolved V gene in the studies checked, with the rest unexplained. The sample data list 17,000 or so clones, and around 94% of these were observed just once. The biggest ten clones account for 0.45% to 0.65% of the sample. The treatment or condition label of this sample denotes: high-dose cyclophosphamide on days +3 and +4 as single-agent GVHD prophylaxis. Patients in the PTCy group got busulfan and fludarabine conditioning, a marrow graft from a related or unrelated donor, and cyclophosphamide on days +3 and +4. The sample here was CD4+ T cells sorted from blood, taken after allogeneic stem cell transplant with posttransplant cyclophosphamide. The receptors come from a male patient in his sixties who received an allogeneic stem cell transplant from a related donor and was CMV-positive. Some T cells may derive from the graft donor when a transplant has been performed.

This CDR3 reads CASKSPYNSPLHF. The CDR3, as DNA: TGTGCCAGCAAGAGTCCCTATAATTCACCCCTCCACTTT. The chain links TRBV28 to TRBJ1-6; D unclear. Germline V CDR1 and CDR2: MDHEN, SYDVKM. V lost 7 bases and J 2 bases, leaving 6 bases between the germline ends. CDR3 length: 13 residues.

The rearrangement links TRBV23-1 to TRBJ2-5, with 7 bases lining up with TRBD1. TRBV23-1 carries the ORF label, with uncertain function. Germline trimming cut 8 bases from V and 4 bases from J; bases unmatched to any gene: 10. The CDR3 runs to 14 residues. CDR3 DNA sequence: TGCGCCAGCGCTAGTAACAGGGGAAGAGAGACCCAGTACTTC. This translates into CASASNRGRETQYF.

The chain has TRBV7-7 and TRBJ2-5; 10 positions agree with TRBD2. The CDR3 length is 16 residues. V trimming: 1 base; J trimming: 1 base; junction bases outside the gene matches: 3. Per germline, CDR1 SSHAT and CDR2 FNYEAQ (reference sequence). CDR3 in DNA: TGTGCCAGCAGCTTAGGGCTAGCGGGAGCCCAAGAGACCCAGTACTTC. Residues: CASSLGLAGAQETQYF.

In the case of this clone: Its ends do not fully match the called genes, so a read error is possible. The chain joins TRBV28 to TRBJ1-1, with a tentative D call TRBD1 (6 bases). The germline V gene has CDR1 MDHEN and CDR2 SYDVKM. This CDR3 spans 14 amino acids. CDR3 nucleotide sequence: TGTGCCAGCATTTTAAGACAGGCGATGAACGAAGCTTTCTTT. Protein sequence: CASILRQAMNEAFF.

This clone appeared a single time. The identical CDR3 is also encoded by other nucleotide sequences in the sample. The chain links TRBV16 to TRBJ1-4; no clear D. Germline V gene lookup returns CDR1 KGHSY and CDR2 FQNENV. The CDR3 sequence is 15 residues long. Between the trimmed V and J ends, which lost 3 bases and 8 bases, there was a span of 16 bases. CDR3 sequence: CASSHRLPGSEKLFF. The CDR3 region has the DNA TGTGCCAGCAGCCATCGACTCCCCGGGAGCGAAAAACTGTTTTTT.

This clone was observed a single time. This chain uses TRBV30 with TRBJ1-6; D gene uncertain. CDR3 size: 15 residues. The germline V gene encodes CDR1 GTSNPN and CDR2 SVGIG (reference sequence). V was clipped by 0 bases and J by 3 bases, with 9 bases between them. CDR3 in DNA: TGTGCCTGGAGTGTAACCGGGATCTATAATTCACCCCTCCACTTT. Translation gives CAWSVTGIYNSPLHF.

The chain links TRBV5-4 to TRBJ2-2; maybe TRBD2 (5 bases). The CDR3 spans 15 residues. V was clipped by 2 bases and J by 3 bases, with 11 bases between them. Germline V gene lookup returns CDR1 SGHNT and CDR2 YYREEE (reference sequence). The CDR3 nucleotides read TGTGCCAGCAGCTTATTCCGGGGTGACACCGGGGAGCTGTTTTTT. This encodes CASSLFRGDTGELFF.

This chain connects TRBV9 to TRBJ2-1; 8 bases map to TRBD1. This CDR3 spans 16 amino acids. The germline V gene has CDR1 SGDLS and CDR2 YYNGEE. With V trimmed by 0 bases and J by 1 base, 3 bases remained unmatched. The CDR3 loop reads CASSVGGQVSYNEQFF. CDR3 nucleotides: TGTGCCAGCAGCGTAGGGGGACAGGTGTCCTACAATGAGCAGTTCTTC.

The chain has TRBV11-3 and TRBJ2-1, with TRBD2 identical over 11 bases. The CDR3 runs 15 residues. Germline V CDR1 and CDR2: SGHNT, YENEEA. V was clipped by 5 bases and J by 7 bases; unmatched bases: 7. The CDR3 loop reads CASSPSGGTNNEQFF. DNA for the CDR3: TGTGCCAGCAGCCCTAGCGGGGGGACTAATAATGAGCAGTTCTTC.

The chain carries TRBV7-3 and TRBJ1-1, with a weak D call TRBD1 (6 bases). The CDR3 is made up of 14 amino acids. Germline CDR1 reads SGHTA; CDR2 reads FQGTGA. V was pared by 0 bases and J by 5 bases, with 10 bases between. CDR3 sequence (DNA): TGTGCCAGCAGCTTAACTCAAAGGGGGACTGAAGCTTTCTTT. Translating it yields CASSLTQRGTEAFF.

This clone occurred once. The chain employs TRBV7-3 and TRBJ2-3, with TRBD1 identical over 11 bases. This CDR3 comprises 16 residues. In germline, CDR1 is SGHTA, CDR2 FQGTGA. J was trimmed by 0 bases and V by 2 bases; bases with no gene match: 1. CDR3 region: CASSLWDRGSTDTQYF. The CDR3 DNA follows: TGTGCCAGCAGCTTATGGGACAGGGGGAGCACAGATACGCAGTATTTT.

This rearrangement joins TRBV19 to TRBJ2-7; 7 bases map to TRBD1. This CDR3 has 14 residues. After removal of 10 bases from V and 2 bases from J, the junction contained 11 bases not matched to a gene. Per germline, CDR1 LNHDA and CDR2 SQIVND (reference sequence). The CDR3 DNA reads TGTGCCACCAATACCCGGGACAGAACCTACGAGCAGTACTTC. Residues: CATNTRDRTYEQYF.

V gene TRBV7-2 combines with J gene TRBJ2-5; the match to TRBD1 covers 8 bases. The CDR3 sequence is 18 residues long. With V trimmed by 1 base and J by 0 bases, 10 bases remained unmatched. Germline CDR1 and CDR2: SGHTA and FQGNSA. DNA of the CDR3: TGTGCCAGCAGCTTAGGAGTTAGAGGGGGACAGGACCAAGAGACCCAGTACTTC. Its translation: CASSLGVRGGQDQETQYF.

This clone has only one observation. The CDR3 spells CASSPGLDAGELFF. DNA for the CDR3: TGTGCCAGCAGCCCCGGACTAGACGCCGGGGAGCTGTTTTTT. The chain employs TRBV5-6 and TRBJ2-2; 7 bases map to TRBD2. The CDR3 covers 14 residues. Germline lookup yields CDR1 SGHDT and CDR2 YYEEEE. The V segment lost 4 bases and the J segment 6 bases; nucleotides outside the gene matches: 6.

The J gene is TRBJ2-3, the V gene TRBV5-1; maybe TRBD2 (6 bases). V lost 0 bases and J 5 bases, leaving 7 bases between the germline ends. CDR1 is SGHRS and CDR2 is YFSETQ in the germline V gene. The CDR3 totals 13 residues. The CDR3: CASSLAGVDTQYF. CDR3 DNA: TGCGCCAGCAGCTTGGCGGGAGTAGATACGCAGTATTTT.

This chain links TRBV6-5 with TRBJ1-2; 9 bases are a match to TRBD1. The V and J ends lost 4 bases and 7 bases, in that order; junction bases with no gene match: 7. In germline, CDR1 is MNHEY, CDR2 SVGAGI. This CDR3 region has 14 residues. The CDR3 DNA is TGTGCCAGCAGTTTAATACAGGGGGCCGGTGGCTACACCTTC. This translates into CASSLIQGAGGYTF.

The chain uses TRBV7-9 and TRBJ2-2, with a tentative D call TRBD2 (5 bases). V lost 5 bases and J 8 bases, leaving 27 bases between the germline ends. This CDR3 has 18 residues. Per the germline V gene, CDR1 is SEHNR and CDR2 is FQNEAQ (reference sequence). The CDR3 nucleotides are TGTGCCAGCAGCCCAGACGGAATCCGGGGTCGACATTTGGGGGAGCTGTTTTTT. Translating gives CASSPDGIRGRHLGELFF.

The V gene is TRBV10-3, the J gene TRBJ2-1; 8 bases match TRBD2. The germline gives CDR1 ENHRY, CDR2 SYGVKD. Trimming at V came to 3 bases and at J to 6 bases, leaving 1 base not matched to a gene. The CDR3 spans 13 residues. CDR3 DNA: TGTGCCATCAGTGAACTAGCGGTCAATGAGCAGTTCTTC. Residues: CAISELAVNEQFF.

This clone appeared once. The chain links TRBV27 to TRBJ1-2; no clear D gene. Germline V CDR1 and CDR2: MNHEY, SMNVEV (reference sequence). This CDR3 region has 16 residues. V lost 6 bases to trimming and J lost 1 base, with 18 bases between them. The CDR3 DNA follows: TGTGCCAGCAGCCCACACCGAGGTGGCAATAACTATGGCTACACCTTC. Protein product: CASSPHRGGNNYGYTF.

The J gene is TRBJ1-5, the V gene TRBV7-2; 11 positions match TRBD1. CDR1 and CDR2 (germline): SGHTA, FQGNSA. This CDR3 has 14 amino acids. J lost 7 bases, V lost 5 bases, and 4 bases had no gene match. CDR3 sequence reads: CASSRTGGDQPQHF. CDR3 DNA sequence: TGTGCCAGCAGCCGGACAGGGGGCGACCAGCCCCAGCATTTT.

Worth noting for this clone: Within the sample, other DNA sequences also encode this same CDR3. The chain employs TRBV7-2 and TRBJ1-6, with TRBD1 matching over 7 bases. Trimming removed 6 bases from V and 0 bases from J; junction bases left unmatched: 5. The germline gives CDR1 SGHTA, CDR2 FQGNSA. The CDR3 loop spans 16 amino acids. In DNA, the CDR3 is TGTGCCAGCAGGCTACAGGGGAGCTCCTATAATTCACCCCTCCACTTT. Translating gives CASRLQGSSYNSPLHF.

The chain combines TRBV4-2 with TRBJ2-3, with 10 nucleotides matching TRBD2. The ends lost 4 bases at V and 5 bases at J; junction bases unmatched: 3. Germline V lookup: CDR1 LGHNA, CDR2 YNFKEQ. CDR3 size: 14 residues. The CDR3 loop is CASSPGTSEDTQYF. As DNA, the CDR3 is TGTGCCAGCAGCCCAGGGACTAGCGAAGATACGCAGTATTTT.

The chain is built from TRBV7-2 and TRBJ2-1; D is uncertain. The V end lost 4 bases, the J end lost 10 bases, and 11 bases lay between the germline ends. Germline CDR1 and CDR2: SGHTA and FQGNSA. This CDR3 contains 12 residues. The CDR3: CASSSPPGEQFF. The CDR3 DNA reads TGTGCCAGCAGCTCTCCCCCCGGGGAGCAGTTCTTC.

This clone was seen once. Distinct nucleotide sequences in the sample also encode this CDR3. This chain uses TRBV5-4 with TRBJ1-2; TRBD1 agrees at 7 bases. The V segment lost 4 bases and the J segment 0 bases; nucleotides outside the gene matches: 6. This CDR3 is built from 15 residues. CDR1 is SGHNT, CDR2 YYREEE, per germline (reference sequence). This CDR3 reads CASSHRQGPNYGYTF. The DNA for the CDR3 is TGTGCCAGCAGCCACCGACAGGGCCCTAACTATGGCTACACCTTC.

V is TRBV7-9 and J is TRBJ2-5; TRBD2 matches at 8 bases. The V segment lost 4 bases and the J segment 7 bases; nucleotides outside the gene matches: 11. CDR3 length: 15 residues. Germline V gives CDR1 SEHNR, CDR2 FQNEAQ (reference sequence). Here the CDR3 reads CASSSRLATRGTQYF. The CDR3 bases are TGTGCCAGCAGCTCTCGACTAGCGACCAGGGGGACCCAGTACTTC.

This chain links TRBV6-5 with TRBJ1-1, with TRBD1 matching over 9 bases. This CDR3 comprises 15 residues. The germline V gene has CDR1 MNHEY and CDR2 SVGAGI. V was pared by 4 bases and J by 4 bases, with 7 bases of the junction left unmatched. The DNA of the CDR3 is TGTGCCAGCAGTTTGACAGGGGGGTGGAGCACTGAAGCTTTCTTT. Its protein is CASSLTGGWSTEAFF.

J is TRBJ2-7 and V is TRBV7-6; 8 bases match TRBD1. Looked up from germline, CDR1 is SGHVS and CDR2 is FNYEAQ. There are 15 residues in the CDR3. V lost 5 bases and J lost 1; bases outside the gene matches: 7. For the CDR3, the DNA is TGTGCCAGCAGCACCGGGACAGGTTATTCCTACGAGCAGTACTTC. Translating it yields CASSTGTGYSYEQYF.